The TCR beta chain described here comes from a study of control samples from healthy donors and cancer patients. Here immunoSEQ multiplex PCR was the method, and the copy in TCRdb shows in-frame clones only, minus some. The data contain about 38,000 clones, around 80% of them singletons. CDR3 length: 13 amino acids. CDR1 and CDR2 from the germline V gene are LNHDA and SQIVND (reference sequence). Trimming removed 3 bases from V and 3 bases from J, with 9 bases in between. The table lists this clone with a count of one. The sequence came from a woman aged 60 to 75 with lung cancer. The sample taken for sequencing was PBMCs. The chain carries TRBV19 and TRBJ2-7, with D maybe TRBD1 (6 bases). CDR3 sequence (DNA): TGTGCCAGTAGTATCGCACAGGGCTACGAGCAGTACTTC. It specifies CASSIAQGYEQYF.